A single sample is the source of the 16 T cell receptor beta chains below, sequenced in a study of graft-versus-host responses after intestinal transplantation. The method was immunoSEQ multiplex PCR; TCRdb's version includes in-frame clones alone and lacks a portion of them. Found here are roughly 120,000 clones, roughly 93% of them singletons; the top ten hold about 0.11%. What these receptors recognize is not known. This specimen consisted of unstimulated CD4+ T cells sorted from spleen or lymph node cells, obtained before intestinal transplant. The receptors stem from a human donor who received an intestinal transplant.

The V gene is TRBV7-2, the J gene TRBJ2-1; 8 nucleotides align to TRBD1. Germline assignment: CDR1 SGHTA and CDR2 FQGNSA. With 5 bases clipped from V and 3 bases from J, the junction kept 15 bases outside the gene matches. There are 18 residues in the CDR3. CDR3 amino acids: CASSRTGNTAGLYNEQFF. The DNA for the CDR3 is TGTGCCAGCAGCCGGACAGGGAATACCGCCGGCCTCTACAATGAGCAGTTCTTC. The full variable domain, its missing parts supplied by reference TRBV7-2 and TRBJ2-1, is GAGVSQSPSNKVTEKGKDVELRCDPISGHTALYWYRQSLGQGLEFLIYFQGNSAPDKSGLPSDRFSAERTGGSVSTLTIQRTQQEDSAVYLCASSRTGNTAGLYNEQFFGPGTRLTVL.

The V and J genes are TRBV6-5 and TRBJ1-3; D uncertain. This CDR3 is 14 amino acids long. V lost 4 bases and J 3 bases, leaving 10 bases between the germline ends. Germline lookup yields CDR1 MNHEY and CDR2 SVGAGI. CDR3 amino acids: CASSSGRGGNTIYF. The CDR3 nucleotides read TGTGCCAGCAGTTCCGGACGGGGTGGAAACACCATATATTTT.

The chain uses TRBV7-8 and TRBJ1-1; D gene unclear. In germline, CDR1 is SGHVS, CDR2 FQNEAQ. Trimming shortened V by 4 bases and J by 1 base, and 16 bases separated the two germline ends. The CDR3 sequence is 16 residues long. DNA of the CDR3: TGTGCCAGCAGCTCCCGTCCGACACGACAGAACACTGAAGCTTTCTTT. Amino acid sequence: CASSSRPTRQNTEAFF.

V gene TRBV28 combines with J gene TRBJ2-3, with TRBD2 matching over 10 bases. CDR1 and CDR2 from the germline V gene are MDHEN and SYDVKM. Unmatched junction bases numbered 6, after V lost 8 bases and J lost 4 bases. The CDR3 covers 14 residues. CDR3 nucleotides: TGTGCCAGCGATAGCGGGAGGAGGGCAGATACGCAGTATTTT. This encodes CASDSGRRADTQYF.

Comments on this clone: The germline gene is not matched at one end of the junction; a read error may be the cause. This sample also contains other DNA sequences that code for the same CDR3. The CDR3 protein is CASSLIAGPLNEQFF. CDR3 DNA: TGCGCCAGCAGCCTAATAGCGGGTCCCCTCAATGAACAGTTCTTC. The V and J genes are TRBV5-1 and TRBJ2-1; 7 bases line up with TRBD2. Per germline, CDR1 SGHRS and CDR2 YFSETQ. CDR3 length: 15 residues. The whole variable domain, remainder taken from reference TRBV5-1 and TRBJ2-1, is KAGVTQTPRYLIKTRGQQVTLSCSPISGHRSVSWYQQTPGQGLQFLFEYFSETQRNKGNFPGRFSGRQFSNSRSEMNVSTLELGDSALYLCASSLIAGPLNEQFFGPGTRLTVL.

The J gene is TRBJ2-7, the V gene TRBV5-6, with a weak D call TRBD1 (7 bases). V was shortened by 3 bases and J by 5 bases, with 15 bases between the two germline ends. This CDR3 spans 14 amino acids. CDR1 is SGHDT and CDR2 is YYEEEE in the germline V gene. The CDR3 nucleotides are TGTGCCAGCAGCTCGACAGGGAGGTTGCACGAGCAGTACTTC. This translates into CASSSTGRLHEQYF.

This clone has just a few counts. The V gene is TRBV7-9, the J gene TRBJ1-4; 7 bases agree with TRBD1. CDR3 length equals 15 residues. Germline CDR1 is SEHNR and CDR2 is FQNEAQ (reference sequence). V shed 5 bases and J 5 bases; nucleotides not matched to a gene: 8. The CDR3 sequence is CASSPIPGQNEKLFF. DNA of the CDR3: TGTGCCAGCAGCCCCATCCCGGGACAGAATGAAAAACTGTTTTTT.

The J gene is TRBJ1-2, the V gene TRBV30; no reliable D call. V was pared by 5 bases and J by 10 bases, with 11 bases between. Germline V gene sequence: CDR1 GTSNPN, CDR2 SVGIG (reference sequence). The CDR3 is 10 residues long. DNA of the CDR3: TGTGCCTGGCGGAGGGAAGCCTACACCTTC. Its translation is CAWRREAYTF. Combining the CDR3 with reference TRBV30 and TRBJ1-2 gives the whole variable domain SQTIHQWPATLVQPVGSPLSLECTVEGTSNPNLYWYRQAAGRGLQLLFYSVGIGQISSEVPQNLSASRPQDRQFILSSKKLLLSDSGFYLCAWRREAYTFGSGTRLTVV.

This clone was seen once. The chain carries TRBV4-1 and TRBJ2-7; TRBD1 is a possible D gene (6 bases). The CDR3 sequence is 16 residues long. Germline-derived CDR1 and CDR2 are MGHRA and YSYEKL. Between the trimmed V and J ends, which lost 1 base and 3 bases, there was a span of 16 bases. The CDR3 DNA reads as TGCGCCAGCAGCCAAGTCACACACAGGGTCTACTACGAGCAGTACTTC. Translated: CASSQVTHRVYYEQYF.

J is TRBJ1-2 and V is TRBV9; a possible D gene is TRBD1 (6 bases). Germline V gene lookup returns CDR1 SGDLS and CDR2 YYNGEE. CDR3 length equals 14 residues. With 0 bases removed from V and 4 bases from J, the gap between germline ends came to 10 bases. The CDR3 DNA sequence: TGTGCCAGCAGCGTAGGGAGGGGGGGCTATGGCTACACCTTC. Translated: CASSVGRGGYGYTF. The full variable domain, rest sourced from reference TRBV9 and TRBJ1-2, is DSGVTQTPKHLITATGQRVTLRCSPRSGDLSVYWYQQSLDQGLQFLIQYYNGEERAKGNILERFSAQQFPDLHSELNLSSLELGDSALYFCASSVGRGGYGYTFGSGTRLTVV.

This chain connects TRBV28 to TRBJ1-5, with 9 bases lining up with TRBD1. The CDR3 length is 17 residues. V lost 5 bases and J lost 2; bases outside the gene matches: 10. CDR1 is MDHEN, CDR2 SYDVKM, per germline. The CDR3 here is CASSLTGGDEGNQPQHF. The CDR3 DNA sequence: TGTGCCAGCAGTCTAACAGGGGGCGACGAGGGCAATCAGCCCCAGCATTTT.

The chain uses TRBV29-1 and TRBJ2-7; D is ambiguous. The CDR3 covers 11 residues. CDR1 and CDR2 from the germline V gene are SQVTM and ANQGSEA. Trimming stripped 5 bases from V and 3 bases from J, with 8 bases between. The CDR3 DNA reads as TGCAGCGTTAGGTTCAACTACGAGCAGTACTTC. Translating gives CSVRFNYEQYF.

The V call is TRBV5-1, the J call TRBJ2-1, with D uncertain. Trimming took 0 bases from V and 0 from J, leaving 10 bases between them. CDR1 and CDR2 (germline): SGHRS, YFSETQ. The CDR3 consists of 16 residues. This CDR3 is CASSLEGGSSYNEQFF. The CDR3 region has the DNA TGCGCCAGCAGCTTGGAGGGCGGTAGCTCCTACAATGAGCAGTTCTTC.

The chain employs TRBV5-1 and TRBJ2-1; 10 nucleotides match TRBD2. Germline CDR1 reads SGHRS; CDR2 reads YFSETQ. The trim removed 5 bases at V and 5 bases at J, leaving 13 bases unmatched. This CDR3 is built from 17 residues. The chain's CDR3 is CASRPLAGALFDNEQFF. For the CDR3, the DNA is TGCGCCAGCAGGCCCCTAGCGGGAGCCCTTTTTGACAATGAGCAGTTCTTC.

The rearrangement links TRBV7-3 to TRBJ2-5; either TRBD1 or TRBD2 may fit D (5 bases each). This CDR3 spans 15 amino acids. Trimming left V 5 bases short and J 3 bases short, with 16 bases between. From germline, CDR1 is SGHTA and CDR2 FQGTGA. The DNA of the CDR3 is TGTGCCAGCAGCACGAGACCGGGACCCAAAGAGACCCAGTACTTC. Residues: CASSTRPGPKETQYF. The variable domain in full, completed from reference TRBV7-3 and TRBJ2-5, reads GAGVSQTPSNKVTEKGKYVELRCDPISGHTALYWYRQSLGQGPEFLIYFQGTGAADDSGLPNDRFFAVRPEGSVSTLKIQRTERGDSAVYLCASSTRPGPKETQYFGPGTRLLVL.

This CDR3 is CASSPGRLAGAGDTQYF. The CDR3 region has the DNA TGCGCCAGCAGTCCCGGGAGGCTAGCGGGAGCCGGGGATACGCAGTATTTT. The V gene is TRBV4-1, the J gene TRBJ2-3, with 10 bases identical to TRBD2. The CDR3 is made up of 17 amino acids. Trimming took 6 bases from V and 6 from J; bases not matched to a gene: 15. CDR1 and CDR2 (germline): MGHRA, YSYEKL.